A single sample gave rise to the 10 T cell receptor beta chains below, sequenced in a study of regulatory T cells in long-lasting Graves disease. Described time point: newly diagnosed GD, antithyroid drugs for less than 3 months. RNA extracted from PBMCs served as the sequencing template. Investigators prepared the TCR beta libraries by applying iRepertoire HTBI primers and Arm-PCR of CDR3 regions. MiXCR was run by TCRdb on the multiplex PCR reads, yielding one entry per CDR3 protein. Of about 560,000 distinct CDR3 sequences detected, around 16% appear once; the ten largest clones hold 12%. The sample was also linked to a second study, of T cells in Graves' hyperthyroidism and ophthalmopathy.

This material consisted of peripheral blood mononuclear cells (PBMCs), taken at new diagnosis, from a patient treated with antithyroid drugs. These receptors all stem from a man aged 18 to 30 with Graves disease.

At least ten counts were recorded for this clonotype. V and J are TRBV7-9 and TRBJ1-1; D remains ambiguous. The ends were cut back, 4 bases at V and 1 base at J, with 13 bases in the middle. Germline V CDR1 and CDR2: SEHNR, FQNEAQ (reference sequence). This CDR3 has 15 amino acids. The CDR3, as DNA: TGTGCCAGCAGCTCCGACGACACTTGGAACACTGAAGCTTTCTTT. Translation gives CASSSDDTWNTEAFF.

The chain links TRBV7-2 to TRBJ2-7; D gene unclear. The germline gives CDR1 SGHTA, CDR2 FQGNSA. V lost 2 bases to trimming and J lost 6 bases, with 17 bases between them. The CDR3 covers 15 residues. The CDR3 region is CASSLFDAGRAEQYF. CDR3 DNA: TGTGCCAGCAGCTTATTTGACGCAGGTCGTGCCGAGCAGTACTTC.

The chain links TRBV11-2 to TRBJ2-7, with 8 bases fitting TRBD1. The ends lost 5 bases at V and 1 base at J; junction bases unmatched: 7. The CDR3 is 15 amino acids. Germline CDR1 SGHAT, CDR2 FQNNGV. CDR3 region: CASSAGTGTSYEQYF. DNA for the CDR3: TGTGCCAGCAGCGCGGGGACAGGAACTTCCTACGAGCAGTACTTC.

This clonotype was observed many times. This chain links TRBV30 with TRBJ2-1; D ambiguous. Germline V gene lookup returns CDR1 GTSNPN and CDR2 SVGIG (reference sequence). The germline V and J ends were trimmed by 0 bases and 10 bases, with 7 bases remaining between them. The CDR3 is made up of 11 amino acids. CDR3 nucleotide sequence: TGTGCCTGGAGTGTACTTGTCGAGCAGTTCTTC. Protein sequence: CAWSVLVEQFF.

The chain has TRBV2 and TRBJ2-2; D is perhaps TRBD2 (5 bases). Germline values: CDR1 SNHLY, CDR2 FYNNEI. Trimming pared 2 bases from V and 0 bases from J, leaving 7 bases between. The CDR3 is 15 residues long. CDR3 sequence: CASSEPAANTGELFF. The DNA for the CDR3 is TGTGCCAGCAGTGAACCAGCGGCGAACACCGGGGAGCTGTTTTTT.

This clonotype was recorded many times. This chain joins TRBV12-3 or TRBV12-4 and TRBJ2-3; 8 bases match TRBD2. The junction had 8 bases not matched to a gene; V was cut back by 6 bases and J by 3 bases. The CDR3 has 15 residues. The DNA of the CDR3 is TGTGCCAGCAGGTGGGAGCGGGAGAGGACAGATACGCAGTATTTT. It codes for CASRWERERTDTQYF.

This clonotype appeared many times. The chain is built from TRBV7-9 and TRBJ1-2; D remains ambiguous. The CDR3 length is 15 residues. Per the germline V gene, CDR1 is SEHNR and CDR2 is FQNEAQ (reference sequence). Trimming stripped 5 bases from V and 4 bases from J, with 17 bases between. CDR3: CASSPGSLLRYGYTF. The CDR3 bases are TGTGCCAGCAGCCCTGGATCTCTCCTTCGCTATGGCTACACCTTC.

Many counts were recorded for this clonotype. The chain links TRBV12-3 or TRBV12-4 to TRBJ2-3; D is possibly TRBD2 (5 bases). V was shortened by 3 bases and J by 2 bases, with 15 bases between the two germline ends. The CDR3 length is 16 residues. The CDR3 nucleotides read TGTGCCAGCAGTTTTGCCCCGGGGTTTTCCACAGATACGCAGTATTTT. It specifies CASSFAPGFSTDTQYF.

The V call is TRBV12-3 or TRBV12-4, the J call TRBJ1-2; the D gene is possibly TRBD1 (5 bases). The germline V and J ends were trimmed by 10 bases and 7 bases, with 25 bases remaining between them. This CDR3 contains 15 residues. The CDR3 DNA reads as TGTGCCACCACAACCTTCCGGGACCGCACTTCTGGCTACACCTTC. It yields the protein CATTTFRDRTSGYTF.

The rearrangement uses TRBV5-1 and TRBJ2-7, with 7 bases that match TRBD1. J was trimmed by 2 bases and V by 0 bases; bases with no gene match: 2. Germline values: CDR1 SGHRS, CDR2 YFSETQ. The CDR3 length is 14 residues. CDR3 in DNA: TGCGCCAGCAGCTTGGAGGGACAGACCTACGAGCAGTACTTC. Translation gives CASSLEGQTYEQYF.